This entry is about one TCR beta chain. The PCR had 60 Vbeta and 13 Jbeta primers. TCRdb's table, derived via immunoSEQ multiplex PCR, lists solely in-frame clones and lacks some. Its clone listing holds tens of thousands of clones. The entry originates in a study of cytomegalovirus exposure and HLA in healthy donors. Germline V gives CDR1 KGHSH, CDR2 LQKENI. The ends lost 3 bases at V and 5 bases at J; junction bases unmatched: 3. The CDR3 covers 13 residues. The chain couples TRBV18 to TRBJ1-2, with TRBD1 identical over 7 bases. The receptor was isolated from a woman in her thirties in good health and CMV-seronegative. The sample was PBMCs. The CDR3 region is CASSPGQHYGYTF. DNA for the CDR3: TGTGCCAGCTCACCGGGACAGCATTATGGCTACACCTTC.